This T cell receptor (beta chain) was recorded in a study of T cell repertoires in ileal Crohn's disease. V was pared by 5 bases and J by 3 bases, with 6 bases of the junction left unmatched. This CDR3 has 14 amino acids. Germline CDR1 and CDR2: MNHEY and SVGAGI. TCRdb keeps only in-frame clones here, not all; method: immunoSEQ multiplex PCR. The sample contains more than 2,000 clones, approximately 62% of which appear only once. Time point in this sample: neoterminal ileum biopsy at postoperative endoscopy, about 6 months after surgery. The receptor's source is an adult with Crohn's disease. The sequenced sample consisted of ileal tissue. This chain links TRBV6-5 with TRBJ1-1, with TRBD1 matching over 7 bases. The CDR3 here is CASSTRQGHTEAFF. DNA of the CDR3: TGTGCCAGCAGTACTAGACAGGGACACACTGAAGCTTTCTTT.